Presented here are 22 T cell receptor beta chains from one specimen sequenced in a study of T cells after yellow fever vaccination. MiXCR was run by TCRdb on the 5' RACE reads, yielding one entry per CDR3 protein. The sample includes around 550,000 distinct CDR3 sequences, 15% to 20% of them seen just once. The sample here was PBMCs, taken 15 days after the yellow fever booster vaccination. The receptors were gathered from a man aged 30 to 39 who received the YFV17D yellow fever vaccine.

The chain carries TRBV6-1 and TRBJ2-3, with D possibly matching TRBD2 (5 bases). CDR1 is MNHNS, CDR2 SASEGT, per germline. There are 16 residues in the CDR3. Trimming left V 7 bases short and J 1 base short, with 18 bases between. The CDR3 DNA reads as TGTGCCAGCACCCACCAGCCGGACTCGCGCACAGATACGCAGTATTTT. Translating it yields CASTHQPDSRTDTQYF.

The chain has TRBV12-3 or TRBV12-4 and TRBJ2-5, with TRBD2 matching 7 bases. V was pared by 1 base and J by 5 bases, with 7 bases of the junction left unmatched. The CDR3 sequence is 15 residues long. CDR3 nucleotide sequence: TGTGCCAGCAGTTTAGTAGGTCAAGCGGGGGAGACCCAGTACTTC. It codes for CASSLVGQAGETQYF.

This clonotype was seen more than once but under ten times. The J gene is TRBJ2-2, the V gene TRBV6-5; D unclear. CDR1 is MNHEY and CDR2 is SVGAGI in the germline V gene. The CDR3 totals 15 residues. Trimming took off 0 bases at V and 3 bases at J, with 8 bases between the two ends. CDR3 protein: CASSYSGTDTGELFF. The DNA of the CDR3 is TGTGCCAGCAGTTACTCAGGAACAGACACCGGGGAGCTGTTTTTT.

The J gene is TRBJ1-1, the V gene TRBV7-3; no firm D call. The germline V gene has CDR1 SGHTA and CDR2 FQGTGA. There are 12 residues in the CDR3. V was shortened by 4 bases and J by 8 bases, with 11 bases between the two germline ends. In nucleotides, the CDR3 is TGTGCCAGCAGCTCAAACACCGTCGAAGCTTTCTTT. Translating gives CASSSNTVEAFF. The full variable domain, its missing parts supplied by reference TRBV7-3 and TRBJ1-1, is GAGVSQTPSNKVTEKGKYVELRCDPISGHTALYWYRQSLGQGPEFLIYFQGTGAADDSGLPNDRFFAVRPEGSVSTLKIQRTERGDSAVYLCASSSNTVEAFFGQGTRLTVV.

The chain has TRBV3-1 and TRBJ2-1; TRBD1 matches 9 bases. The V gene end was trimmed by 4 bases and the J gene end by 5 bases; junction bases not matched to a gene: 9. The CDR3 is 16 residues long. Germline V gene data show CDR1 as LGHDT and CDR2 as YNNKEL (reference sequence). In DNA, the CDR3 is TGTGCCAGCAGCCGCCACGGGACAGGGCCTGACAATGAGCAGTTCTTC. It translates to CASSRHGTGPDNEQFF.

V usage is TRBV12-3 or TRBV12-4 and J usage is TRBJ2-2; D remains ambiguous. The V gene lost 2 bases and the J gene lost 5 bases, with 6 bases spanning the gap. The CDR3 consists of 13 residues. The DNA for the CDR3 is TGTGCCAGCAGTTTACTAATGACCGGGGAGCTGTTTTTT. Translating it yields CASSLLMTGELFF.

The rearrangement links TRBV7-9 to TRBJ2-7; D ambiguous. CDR1 and CDR2 (germline): SEHNR, FQNEAQ (reference sequence). The CDR3 is made up of 15 amino acids. V gave up 1 base and J gave up 2 bases, with 12 bases separating them. CDR3 nucleotides: TGTGCCAGCAGCTTAGGGGCAGTGAAAGCCTACGAGCAGTACTTC. Protein: CASSLGAVKAYEQYF.

This clonotype showed up just a few times. The chain links TRBV5-1 to TRBJ2-1; 9 nucleotides line up with TRBD1. Looked up from germline, CDR1 is SGHRS and CDR2 is YFSETQ. V was clipped by 1 base and J by 3 bases; unmatched bases: 5. CDR3 length: 16 amino acids. The CDR3 region has the DNA TGCGCCAGCAGCTTGCCCACAGGGGGCATCTACAATGAGCAGTTCTTC. Translation: CASSLPTGGIYNEQFF. Combining the CDR3 with reference TRBV5-1 and TRBJ2-1 gives the whole variable domain KAGVTQTPRYLIKTRGQQVTLSCSPISGHRSVSWYQQTPGQGLQFLFEYFSETQRNKGNFPGRFSGRQFSNSRSEMNVSTLELGDSALYLCASSLPTGGIYNEQFFGPGTRLTVL.

The chain is built from TRBV5-1 and TRBJ1-1; D is unresolved. The CDR3 is 14 residues long. CDR1 SGHRS and CDR2 YFSETQ come from the germline V gene. V was shortened by 2 bases and J by 4 bases, with 12 bases between the two germline ends. The CDR3 region is CASSFGEWGTEAFF. The CDR3 nucleotides are TGCGCCAGCAGCTTTGGAGAGTGGGGCACTGAAGCTTTCTTT.

This clonotype has a single count. The chain uses TRBV5-1 and TRBJ1-4, with D tentatively TRBD1 (5 bases). With 3 bases removed from V and 5 bases from J, the gap between germline ends came to 17 bases. This CDR3 contains 16 residues. Germline V gene data show CDR1 as SGHRS and CDR2 as YFSETQ. This chain's CDR3 is CASSSHHQTANEKLFF. CDR3 DNA: TGCGCCAGCAGCTCACACCACCAGACAGCGAATGAAAAACTGTTTTTT.

The chain combines TRBV19 with TRBJ2-2; D may be TRBD1 (5 bases). There are 17 residues in the CDR3. V was clipped by 8 bases and J by 0 bases, with 19 bases between them. Germline CDR1 LNHDA, CDR2 SQIVND (reference sequence). The CDR3: CASGRTYTTSNTGELFF. In DNA form, the CDR3 reads TGTGCCAGTGGCCGGACATACACGACCTCGAACACCGGGGAGCTGTTTTTT.

The chain has TRBV6-5 and TRBJ1-1, with D unclear. The CDR3 contains 12 residues. The V end lost 0 bases, the J end lost 9 bases, and 8 bases lay between the germline ends. The germline V gene has CDR1 MNHEY and CDR2 SVGAGI. In nucleotides, the CDR3 is TGTGCCAGCAGTTACTCCGCAGACAAAGCTTTCTTT. This encodes CASSYSADKAFF.

The rearrangement joins TRBV30 to TRBJ2-3, with a tentative D call TRBD1 (5 bases). Germline lookup yields CDR1 GTSNPN and CDR2 SVGIG (reference sequence). The CDR3 length is 14 residues. Deletions cut 5 bases from V and 2 bases from J, with 14 bases between. CDR3: CAWETGSPTDTQYF. DNA of the CDR3: TGTGCCTGGGAAACAGGTTCTCCCACAGATACGCAGTATTTT.

The chain has TRBV9 and TRBJ1-1, with D unclear. V dropped 0 bases and J dropped 2 bases, with 11 bases sitting between them. Germline V gene lookup returns CDR1 SGDLS and CDR2 YYNGEE. The CDR3 consists of 15 residues. The CDR3 DNA follows: TGTGCCAGCAGCGTAGATGGAGGGCTAAACACTGAAGCTTTCTTT. Translated, it gives CASSVDGGLNTEAFF.

This chain connects TRBV9 to TRBJ2-7; unclear D gene. This CDR3 contains 14 residues. The ends were cut back, 3 bases at V and 6 bases at J, with 16 bases in the middle. Germline V CDR1 and CDR2: SGDLS, YYNGEE. The CDR3 DNA is TGTGCCAGCAGCGGGGGAAGACCTGAGGCCGAGCAGTACTTC. It is translated as CASSGGRPEAEQYF.

The genes are TRBV7-3 and TRBJ1-1; D gene uncertain. The V end lost 0 bases, the J end lost 6 bases, and 14 bases lay between the germline ends. The CDR3 is 15 residues long. CDR1 SGHTA and CDR2 FQGTGA come from the germline V gene. CDR3 loop: CASSLTGLNYAEAFF. The CDR3 bases are TGTGCCAGCAGCTTAACCGGGCTTAACTACGCTGAAGCTTTCTTT.

The chain has TRBV2 and TRBJ2-2, with 9 bases matching TRBD2. The CDR3 spans 20 residues. The J segment lost 3 bases and the V segment lost 6 bases, leaving 20 bases of the junction unmatched. Germline V lookup: CDR1 SNHLY, CDR2 FYNNEI. Here the CDR3 reads CASRGILSGSVHAYTGELFF. The DNA for the CDR3 is TGTGCCAGCAGGGGGATTCTTAGCGGGAGCGTGCATGCTTACACCGGGGAGCTGTTTTTT.

This chain links TRBV7-8 with TRBJ1-5; D unclear. Germline V gives CDR1 SGHVS, CDR2 FQNEAQ. The CDR3 is made up of 14 amino acids. Between the trimmed V and J ends, which lost 5 bases and 9 bases, there was a span of 17 bases. The CDR3 here is CASSLDVRITPQHF. CDR3 in DNA: TGTGCCAGCAGCCTTGACGTCCGAATCACGCCCCAGCATTTT.

The rearrangement uses TRBV4-3 and TRBJ2-1; perhaps TRBD1 as D (6 bases). CDR3 size: 14 residues. The germline gives CDR1 LGHNA, CDR2 YSLEER. Trimming cost V 4 bases and J 9 bases, with 16 bases left between them. The CDR3 protein is CASSLHYLQGEQFF. CDR3 DNA sequence: TGCGCCAGCAGCCTCCACTACCTACAGGGTGAGCAGTTCTTC.

This clonotype has just a few counts. This chain links TRBV12-3 or TRBV12-4 with TRBJ2-7; no clear D. V was pared by 3 bases and J by 0 bases, with 9 bases between. The CDR3 spans 14 residues. In DNA, the CDR3 is TGTGCCAGCAGTTTCGGTGTTAGCTCCTACGAGCAGTACTTC. It codes for CASSFGVSSYEQYF.

The chain employs TRBV20-1 and TRBJ2-1; D perhaps matches TRBD2 (6 bases). Trimming removed 5 bases at V and 0 bases at J, with 14 bases between. Germline lookup yields CDR1 DFQATT and CDR2 SNEGSKA (reference sequence). There are 15 residues in the CDR3. The CDR3 nucleotides read TGCAGTGCTTGGCTAGCGATAAGCTCCTACAATGAGCAGTTCTTC. Translation gives CSAWLAISSYNEQFF.

In this sample, this clonotype turned up a few times. V is TRBV19 and J is TRBJ1-5, with D possibly matching TRBD1 (5 bases). The CDR3 loop spans 14 amino acids. Looked up from germline, CDR1 is LNHDA and CDR2 is SQIVND (reference sequence). The germline V and J ends were trimmed by 2 bases and 8 bases, with 13 bases remaining between them. Here the CDR3 DNA reads TGTGCCAGTAGTATAACGGCAGGGCGGGAGCCCCAGCATTTT. It specifies CASSITAGREPQHF. The entire variable domain, with the rest obtained from reference TRBV19 and TRBJ1-5, is as follows: DGGITQSPKYLFRKEGQNVTLSCEQNLNHDAMYWYRQDPGQGLRLIYYSQIVNDFQKGDIAEGYSVSREKKESFPLTVTSAQKNPTAFYLCASSITAGREPQHFGDGTRLSIL.